The present TCR beta chain was sequenced within a study of shared clonotypes between healthy human individuals. Across the whole study: CD8 memory received one plate per donor, CD8 naive two, CD4 memory three and CD4 naive three. The study, taken as a whole, reports: The four-donor shared clonotypes exceeded non-shared clonotypes in generation probability, with non-shared ones scoring lower.

Only one count was recorded for this clone. What it binds is not known. After removal of 5 bases from V and 1 base from J, the junction contained 8 bases not matched to a gene. There are 15 residues in the CDR3. The V gene's germline CDR1 is SGHNT and CDR2 YYREEE (reference sequence). Replicate PCRs from sorted subsets contained roughly 220 ng DNA, which is 30,000 to 35,000 T cell genomes. Repertoires were generated with immunoSEQ multiplex PCR, while TCRdb's copy carries only in-frame clones and drops some. The data hold more than 550,000 clones, with 72% observed a single time. Sequences were obtained from memory CD4+ T cells sorted from blood. Documented subset: CD45RA-negative fraction. This sequence was found in a woman aged 25-40 years in good health. The chain links TRBV5-4 to TRBJ2-5; the match to TRBD1 covers 7 bases. CDR3 bases: TGTGCCAGCAGTCCCACAGGGGTCTTCCAAGAGACCCAGTACTTC. Protein: CASSPTGVFQETQYF.